Given below is one T cell receptor beta chain in context. The target of this receptor is not known. No much larger clone exists at a distance of one base, and base qualities are not known. The sample belongs to a study of cytomegalovirus exposure and HLA in healthy donors (dated by TCRdb to about 2017). As for the study more broadly: An earlier analysis of fewer than 750 of the donors reported 276 Gb of sequence data and around 120 million unique TCR beta sequences obtained from approximately 180 million T cells. Rather than using new phenotypic data, the later analysis identified candidate immune exposures from TCR beta sequences and from how often those sequences occurred across donors. To predict cytomegalovirus infection status, the study brought together high-throughput TCR immunosequencing, statistical association of individual TCRs with disease status, and machine learning. In addition to the first cohort of 650 to 800 subjects, a separate validation cohort of approximately 130 different subjects was used. Alongside the repertoire data, information on donor age, sex, ethnicity and CMV serostatus was compiled. A later genetic analysis used genome-wide SNP genotypes for about 60% of the 666 donors, treating that subset as a discovery cohort. An early release that covered about 640 HLA-typed donors contained 300 to 350 gigabases of sequencing data and tens of millions of unique TCR sequences. To decide whether each TCR beta V gene segment behaved as functional or pseudogenic, an earlier analysis of 587 of the donors relied on high-throughput TCR beta sequencing. A later analysis re-examined previously published TCR beta repertoires from about 670 donors and added high-resolution HLA genotyping to investigate patterns of TCR occurrence. All discovery cohort repertoires had been generated on a single sequencing platform. Typing coverage differed by locus: A, B, C, DRB1 and DQB1 were typed in roughly 629-630 donors, DQA1 in 500 to 550, DPA1 in approximately 610, and DPB1 in 450 to 480. The study used immunosequencing to profile the T cell repertoires of more than 650 subjects and linked those repertoires to cytomegalovirus serostatus. Of the approximately 400 genotyped donors, about 80% fell in the genetic ancestry cluster associated with self-reported Caucasian donors. HLA typing included class I and class II loci at four-digit resolution. Four to six DR-DQ haplotypes were handled as single units for association and clustering, since linkage in the cohort was strong. The study was designed to test whether signatures of past pathogen exposure could be identified by cataloging public T cell receptors. Among 398 genotyped donors of the cohort, an average of about 240,000 unique TCR beta nucleotide sequences were sequenced per donor, roughly 20% of them non-productive. Overall results and qualifications from the work: Linkage disequilibrium might explain the correlated functional status among segregating V segments, but an unknown experimental factor could not be excluded. Across donors, most TCR sequences were observed very rarely, whereas some public TCRs were present in many individuals. V-gene and J-gene trimming of TCR beta chains was associated with a missense DCLRE1C variant in a later genetic analysis, and the association was replicated in an independent cohort. A total of fewer than 200 TCR beta chains were listed by the study as associated with cytomegalovirus. A further reported finding was that TCR beta sequences accurately predicted the HLA-A and HLA-B alleles for most subjects in the first cohort. A later analysis associated 16,951 TCR beta sequences with specific HLA alleles at a false discovery rate of 0.05. In a later analysis, HLA-associated TCR beta chains were found to be more clonally expanded and to have lower generation probabilities than equally common non-associated chains. This cohort had only TCR beta chains sequenced, and the lack of alpha or paired-chain data limited which features could be detected. Several of the top co-occurrence clusters appeared to be linked to parvovirus B19, influenza, CMV and Epstein-Barr virus, according to a later analysis. CMV serostatus was the only immune exposure information available for the cohort. In an earlier analysis of fewer than 700 of the donors, most TCR beta V segments appeared in productive rearrangements about 87% or about 30% of the time, broadly matching IMGT annotations. According to a later analysis, most CMV-associated TCR beta chains appeared to be HLA-restricted, and the HLA associations seemed to be driven largely by CMV exposure. In a later genetic analysis, fewer N-insertions in productive TCRs were reported among donors in an Asian-associated ancestry cluster than the roughly 640-donor mean. Because some donors lacked HLA typing at each locus, the association tests relied only on the typed subset. Because counts were too low, roughly 18 rarely observed V segments, including chromosome 9 orphons, were left out of the earlier analysis of 587 of the donors. The sequencing pipeline was judged likely to have produced a cluster of highly shared sequence variants as a technical artifact. The classifier was reported to diagnose cytomegalovirus status with high specificity and sensitivity in both the original and validation cohorts. A later analysis found that TCR association rates varied across HLA loci, with DRB1 alleles showing the most associated TCRs and HLA-C alleles the fewest. Three of the identified cytomegalovirus-associated TCR beta chains were confirmed in vitro to be specific for cytomegalovirus antigens. Some IMGT-functional V segments, including TRBV6-2 and TRBV6-3, could not be distinguished by the 87-base-pair reads and were therefore excluded. When HLA alleles, especially DR and DQ, strongly co-occurred, attributing TCR associations to individual alleles was difficult. Presence/absence analyses assumed roughly uniform sequencing depth across donors, an assumption that may not hold. It was suggested by the authors that the approach could potentially be generalized to other disease states and immunological phenotypes.

Reading from cysteine to phenylalanine, the CDR3 counts 13 amino acids. The kept DNA is CDR3 alone, 39 bases in frame from the first base. Trimming costs V 5 bases and J 2 bases, and their ends lie 7 bases apart. CDR1 is given as MGHRA and CDR2 as YSYEKL, both from the germline V gene. The library was built by means of the immunoSEQ multiplex PCR assay. A mixture of 60 forward primers for TCR Vbeta segments and 13 reverse primers for TCR Jbeta segments was used in the multiplex PCR. Amplification of the CDR3 region of rearranged TCR beta genes was performed with a multiplex PCR assay on genomic DNA. Amplified TCR beta libraries were sequenced as 87-base-pair reads on the Illumina HiSeq System. Concerning the study's data processing: Across the roughly 700 repertoires, a later analysis counted 80 million or so unique TCR beta chains, 8.5 million to 12 million of which were shared by at least two donors. Raw reads were error-corrected and collapsed into unique sequences by a nearest-neighbor algorithm in which closely related sequences were merged to remove PCR and sequencing errors. V, D and J gene segments were assigned by aligning CDR3 sequences to IMGT reference sequences. For a sequence to be retained, a match of at least six nucleotides to both a V gene segment and a J gene segment was required. A rearrangement was called productive if the CDR3 had no stop codons and remained in frame with V and J, and every other rearrangement was called non-productive. Following IMGT convention, CDR3 was defined as the stretch from the second conserved V-encoded cysteine to the conserved J-encoded phenylalanine. In an earlier analysis of more than 550 of the donors, sequences lacking an unambiguous match to a single V gene segment were excluded. An earlier analysis of 550 to 650 of the donors classified V segments as functional when productive rearrangements were above 56.7% and as segregating when the standard deviation between donors was above 5%. A statistical classification framework was built to diagnose cytomegalovirus status from the catalog of TCR beta chain sequences. A later analysis assigned V and J genes by comparing TCR nucleotide sequences with IMGT/GENE-DB human TR gene sequences. The TCRdist pipeline was used in a later analysis to assign CDR3 sequences and most-parsimonious VDJ recombination scenarios. A later analysis defined each TCR beta chain by its CDR3 amino acid sequence plus V-gene family, and excluded reads lacking a unique V-gene family. To address suspected cross-contamination and a sequencing artifact, a later analysis removed over 500 highly shared, low-generation-probability nucleotide sequences. In a later analysis, a clonal expansion index was calculated for each public chain from normalized within-repertoire ranks of inferred template counts. In a later analysis, generation probabilities were computed with a VDJ recombination model fitted to out-of-frame rearrangements, and the resulting probabilities were checked against IGoR. In a later analysis, hypergeometric tests were used to score TCR-TCR, TCR-HLA and TCR-CMV co-occurrence, with a repertoire-size bias correction applied to TCR pairs. False discovery rates were estimated in a later analysis by permuting HLA or CMV assignments 20 times. A later analysis grouped co-occurring TCRs with DBSCAN, adding TCRdist sequence similarity when clustering within HLA-allele-positive subsets. Repertoires with fewer than 30,000 or more than 120,000 public chains, plus five repertoires with anomalous nucleotide sharing, were excluded from co-occurrence clustering. TCRdb stores this immuneACCESS table with in-frame sequences only. Part of the clones is absent; in the studies checked, under half of the shortfall reflects unresolved V genes, and no reason is known for the rest. D and trimming were read from the DNA, whereas the V and J calls and clone size are those reported in that table. Counted in this sample were over 200,000 clones; roughly 91% of them appeared once. The ten biggest clones cover approximately 1% of the sample.

In total, 500 to 700 healthy bone marrow donors made up the cohort. At the time of sampling, every cohort member was nominally healthy, though immune exposures that went unrecorded were likely present. The donor was CMV seronegative and was included in the group of a few hundred seronegative cohort members. Each donor provided a peripheral blood sample, and peripheral blood mononuclear cells were used for TCR beta sequencing. The Qiagen DNeasy Blood Extraction Kit was used to extract genomic DNA from the blood cell samples. The sequence was collected from a woman aged 18-29 years in good health and CMV-seronegative. Recombination joined TRBV4-1 with TRBJ2-1, with the D gene call left open. Sequencing was done on a sample of PBMCs. The CDR3 sequence is CASSDTPYNEQFF. The bases read TGCGCCAGCAGCGACACCCCCTACAATGAGCAGTTCTTC.